The next 26 T cell receptor beta chains were all read from a single sample in a study of CD8 T cells in Susac syndrome (dated by TCRdb to between 2018 and 2021). Receptors were amplified or captured by the immunoSEQ multiplex PCR assay. RNA was extracted using the RNeasy kit, and about 0.45 to 1 ug of the RNA was reverse transcribed with random hexamers. TCRdb itself trimmed the public reads at Q25 with fastp, ran MiXCR and retained productive beta chains. CDR3 protein duplicates are merged, each entry listing the most common genes and DNA. The sample yields about 300,000 distinct CDR3 sequences; 65% to 90% were counted once. Roughly 0.21% of the sample rests with the top ten. Source material: CD8+ T cells from PBMCs. The receptors stem from a human donor with multiple sclerosis.

This chain joins TRBV19 and TRBJ2-1; D unclear. Trimming removed 5 bases from V and 6 bases from J, with 14 bases in between. The CDR3 contains 14 residues. CDR1 is LNHDA and CDR2 is SQIVND in the germline V gene (reference sequence). CDR3 nucleotide sequence: TGTGCCAGTAGTTTGGCTAGACCTCCCAATGAGCAGTTCTTC. Its protein is CASSLARPPNEQFF.

The chain joins TRBV20-1 to TRBJ1-2; a weak D match, TRBD1 (6 bases). Germline V gene data show CDR1 as DFQATT and CDR2 as SNEGSKA (reference sequence). V was cut by 5 bases and J by 4 bases, with 20 bases left in between. The CDR3 length is 15 residues. CDR3 in amino acids: CSARMGSGASYGYTF. DNA for the CDR3: TGCAGTGCTCGTATGGGATCAGGGGCCAGCTATGGCTACACCTTC.

The rearrangement uses TRBV30 and TRBJ1-5, with unresolved D. CDR1 and CDR2 from the germline V gene are GTSNPN and SVGIG (reference sequence). CDR3 length: 12 amino acids. V lost 1 base, J lost 8 bases, and 9 bases lay in between. CDR3 protein: CAWSDRGEPQHF. The CDR3 nucleotides are TGTGCCTGGAGTGATCGCGGTGAGCCCCAGCATTTT.

V is TRBV6-5 and J is TRBJ1-1; 8 nucleotides line up with TRBD1. The germline V gene has CDR1 MNHEY and CDR2 SVGAGI. This CDR3 is 16 amino acids long. V gave up 2 bases and J gave up 0 bases; unmatched junction bases: 5. CDR3 coding DNA: TGTGCCAGCAGTTACATTTCACAGGGGGTGAACACTGAAGCTTTCTTT. It translates to CASSYISQGVNTEAFF.

This sequence joins TRBV5-1 and TRBJ2-1; D is possibly TRBD1 or TRBD2 (5 bases each). The CDR3 is made up of 12 amino acids. In germline, CDR1 is SGHRS, CDR2 YFSETQ. The V end was cut by 2 bases, the J end by 10 bases, with 10 bases between. CDR3 residues: CASSFRGAEQFF. The CDR3, as DNA: TGCGCCAGCAGCTTTAGAGGGGCCGAGCAGTTCTTC.

The chain combines TRBV6-5 with TRBJ2-7; TRBD1 agrees at 7 bases. Germline CDR1 MNHEY, CDR2 SVGAGI. The CDR3 length is 13 residues. The junction had 6 bases not matched to a gene; V was cut back by 10 bases and J by 0 bases. CDR3 DNA: TGTGCCACCCGACAGGGAGCCTCCTACGAGCAGTACTTC. It codes for CATRQGASYEQYF.

This chain uses TRBV19 with TRBJ2-3, with TRBD2 identical over 9 bases. The CDR3 consists of 17 residues. The junction had 11 bases not matched to a gene; V was cut back by 5 bases and J by 2 bases. Per the germline V gene, CDR1 is LNHDA and CDR2 is SQIVND (reference sequence). CDR3 sequence (DNA): TGTGCCAGTAGTCCGTACCCGGGACTAGCAACCACAGATACGCAGTATTTT. Protein product: CASSPYPGLATTDTQYF.

Note on this clonotype: One end of the junction fails to match germline, which may point to a read error. The rearrangement uses TRBV5-6 and TRBJ2-1; TRBD1 matches at 11 bases. CDR1 and CDR2 (germline): SGHDT, YYEEEE. The CDR3 loop spans 15 amino acids. CDR3 nucleotide sequence: TGTGCCAGCAGCTTGTGGACAGGGGGCTACGATGAGCAGTTCTTC. Its translation: CASSLWTGGYDEQFF.

In this sample, this clonotype turned up once. The chain has TRBV27 and TRBJ1-4, with D unclear. This CDR3 spans 15 amino acids. The V gene lost 5 bases and the J gene lost 2 bases, with 12 bases spanning the gap. The germline V gene has CDR1 MNHEY and CDR2 SMNVEV (reference sequence). The CDR3: CASSPLAATNEKLFF. CDR3 coding DNA: TGTGCCAGCAGTCCCCTCGCTGCGACTAATGAAAAACTGTTTTTT.

V usage is TRBV25-1 and J usage is TRBJ2-1, with 8 bases matching TRBD1. Unmatched junction bases numbered 9, after V lost 1 base and J lost 4 bases. CDR3 length: 17 amino acids. The germline CDR1 and CDR2 sequences are MGHDK and SYGVNS. CDR3 nucleotides: TGTGCCAGCAGTGAATTCCGACAGGGGCGAGGGTACAATGAGCAGTTCTTC. It codes for CASSEFRQGRGYNEQFF.

The chain uses TRBV5-6 and TRBJ2-5; weak D call: TRBD1 (5 bases). Germline CDR1 reads SGHDT; CDR2 reads YYEEEE. Trimming pared 0 bases from V and 2 bases from J, leaving 11 bases between. The CDR3 extends over 15 amino acids. The CDR3: CASSLDRTGQETQYF. The CDR3, as DNA: TGTGCCAGCAGCTTGGATCGAACAGGACAAGAGACCCAGTACTTC. Supplemented by reference TRBV5-6 and TRBJ2-5, the full variable domain reads DAGVTQSPTHLIKTRGQQVTLRCSPKSGHDTVSWYQQALGQGPQFIFQYYEEEERQRGNFPDRFSGHQFPNYSSELNVNALLLGDSALYLCASSLDRTGQETQYFGPGTRLLVL.

The rearrangement joins TRBV7-2 to TRBJ2-7; D is ambiguous. This CDR3 is 12 amino acids long. The germline V gene encodes CDR1 SGHTA and CDR2 FQGNSA. With 3 bases removed from V and 5 bases from J, the gap between germline ends came to 8 bases. This CDR3 reads CASSFPPDEQYF. CDR3 bases: TGTGCCAGCAGCTTCCCACCCGACGAGCAGTACTTC.

The V call is TRBV20-1, the J call TRBJ2-2; the match to TRBD2 covers 9 bases. Per the germline V gene, CDR1 is DFQATT and CDR2 is SNEGSKA (reference sequence). The ends lost 5 bases at V and 0 bases at J; junction bases unmatched: 1. This CDR3 contains 14 residues. This CDR3 reads CSARTSANTGELFF. The CDR3 DNA sequence: TGCAGTGCTCGGACTAGCGCGAACACCGGGGAGCTGTTTTTT.

This chain links TRBV6-5 with TRBJ2-7; D unclear. The CDR3 is made up of 13 amino acids. Germline CDR1 is MNHEY and CDR2 is SVGAGI. V was trimmed by 1 base and J by 0 bases, leaving 4 bases between them. In nucleotides, the CDR3 is TGTGCCAGCAGTTACTTGCGCTCCTACGAGCAGTACTTC. Protein sequence: CASSYLRSYEQYF.

V usage is TRBV7-2 and J usage is TRBJ2-7; D is uncertain. Germline V gives CDR1 SGHTA, CDR2 FQGNSA. Trimming cost V 3 bases and J 6 bases, with 6 bases left between them. The CDR3 has 11 amino acids. The CDR3 coding sequence is TGTGCCAGCAGCTTTGGTCCCGAGCAGTACTTC. Its translation is CASSFGPEQYF.

The rearrangement links TRBV2 to TRBJ2-3; D not resolved. Germline V gene sequence: CDR1 SNHLY, CDR2 FYNNEI. CDR3 size: 11 residues. Trimming cost V 8 bases and J 6 bases, with 9 bases left between them. The CDR3 reads CASLLADTQYF. The CDR3 DNA follows: TGTGCCAGCCTTTTGGCGGATACGCAGTATTTT. Supplemented by reference TRBV2 and TRBJ2-3, the full variable domain reads EPEVTQTPSHQVTQMGQEVILRCVPISNHLYFYWYRQILGQKVEFLVSFYNNEISEKSEIFDDQFSVERPDGSNFTLKIRSTKLEDSAMYFCASLLADTQYFGPGTRLTVL.

The chain is built from TRBV4-3 and TRBJ1-2, with unresolved D. This CDR3 contains 15 residues. V shed 0 bases and J shed 11 bases, with 19 bases lying between them. Germline lookup yields CDR1 LGHNA and CDR2 YSLEER. The CDR3: CASSQDFATRVGYTF. The CDR3 DNA sequence: TGCGCCAGCAGCCAAGATTTCGCGACAAGGGTGGGATACACCTTC.

The chain has TRBV13 and TRBJ2-7; 10 nucleotides agree with TRBD2. V shed 4 bases and J 13 bases; nucleotides not matched to a gene: 10. The CDR3 runs to 13 residues. Per the germline V gene, CDR1 is PRHDT and CDR2 is FYEKMQ (reference sequence). CDR3 DNA: TGTGCCAGCAGCTACCGAAGCGGGAGGGCCGAATACTTC. This translates into CASSYRSGRAEYF.

V usage is TRBV5-4 and J usage is TRBJ2-1; the D gene is possibly TRBD2 (6 bases). The CDR3 has 12 amino acids. Germline CDR1 is SGHNT and CDR2 is YYREEE (reference sequence). Trimming removed 3 bases at V and 7 bases at J, with 8 bases between. DNA for the CDR3: TGTGCCAGCAGCTGGGGGAGGAATGAGCAGTTCTTC. Amino acid sequence: CASSWGRNEQFF.

This clonotype came up a few times. This chain connects TRBV28 to TRBJ2-7; D is unclear. This CDR3 comprises 12 residues. Trimming cost V 3 bases and J 3 bases, with 6 bases left between them. The germline gives CDR1 MDHEN, CDR2 SYDVKM. CDR3 nucleotide sequence: TGTGCCAGCAGTTTGACCGACTACGAGCAGTACTTC. It specifies CASSLTDYEQYF. Supplemented by reference TRBV28 and TRBJ2-7, the full variable domain reads DVKVTQSSRYLVKRTGEKVFLECVQDMDHENMFWYRQDPGLGLRLIYFSYDVKMKEKGDIPEGYSVSREKKERFSLILESASTNQTSMYLCASSLTDYEQYFGPGTRLTVT.

The rearrangement links TRBV6-2 or TRBV6-3 to TRBJ2-1; D may match TRBD1 or TRBD2 (5 bases each). The CDR3 has 16 amino acids. Germline CDR1 and CDR2: MNHEY and SVGEGT. Trimming left V 3 bases short and J 4 bases short, with 16 bases between. The CDR3 loop reads CASSYSTVRGYNEQFF. DNA for the CDR3: TGTGCCAGCAGTTATTCGACAGTGAGGGGTTACAATGAGCAGTTCTTC.

The chain links TRBV20-1 to TRBJ2-1, with D unresolved. V lost 0 bases, J lost 5 bases, and 14 bases lay in between. This CDR3 region has 15 residues. CDR1 and CDR2 (germline): DFQATT, SNEGSKA (reference sequence). The CDR3 coding sequence is TGCAGTGCTAGAGATCAAGCCTATCAAAACAATGAGCAGTTCTTC. Protein sequence: CSARDQAYQNNEQFF.

This clonotype was recorded only once. CDR3 region: CASSLSEDIDYGYTF. The CDR3 DNA sequence: TGTGCCAGCAGCTTAAGTGAGGACATCGACTATGGCTACACCTTC. V gene TRBV7-2 combines with J gene TRBJ1-2; tentatively, D is TRBD1 (5 bases). The CDR3 sequence is 15 residues long. The V end was cut by 2 bases, the J end by 3 bases, with 13 bases between. Germline V CDR1 and CDR2: SGHTA, FQGNSA.

This chain connects TRBV7-2 to TRBJ1-4; 10 bases are a match to TRBD1. The J segment lost 8 bases and the V segment lost 3 bases, leaving 6 bases of the junction unmatched. This CDR3 comprises 15 residues. Germline V CDR1 and CDR2: SGHTA, FQGNSA. CDR3 loop: CASSFRDRGGEKLFF. The CDR3 DNA is TGTGCCAGCAGCTTCCGGGACAGGGGCGGCGAAAAACTGTTTTTT.

The count of this clonotype is one. At one boundary the junction diverges from the germline segment, which might be a read error. The gene calls are TRBV5-4 and TRBJ2-5; 15 bases fit TRBD2. Looked up from germline, CDR1 is SGHNT and CDR2 is YYREEE (reference sequence). CDR3 length: 16 residues. CDR3 residues: CASSAGLAGGLGWANF. CDR3 sequence (DNA): TGTGCCAGCAGCGCAGGACTAGCGGGAGGGCTGGGCTGGGCAAACTTC.

The rearrangement uses TRBV20-1 and TRBJ2-5; D not certain. Germline CDR1 reads DFQATT; CDR2 reads SNEGSKA (reference sequence). The CDR3 is 15 residues long. The germline V and J ends were trimmed by 6 bases and 4 bases, with 21 bases remaining between them. For the CDR3, the DNA is TGCAGTGCGGACCCACTTACAGTATGGGGAGAGACCCAGTACTTC. Its translation: CSADPLTVWGETQYF.